Reported below is one TCR beta chain. What it binds is unknown. Measured with immunoSEQ multiplex PCR; TCRdb has only the in-frame clones, and not every one. The sample carries around 8,600 clones, roughly 72% recorded once. Germline loops: CDR1 SGHRS, CDR2 YFSETQ. Trimming took off 0 bases at V and 9 bases at J, with 13 bases between the two ends. The CDR3 loop spans 13 amino acids. The data were obtained in a study of T cell repertoires in ileal Crohn's disease. Study at large: Operated complications were stricturing disease (61%) and penetrating disease (39%). General study points: Sorted CD8 T cells held more high-frequency clones than CD4.

The rearrangement uses TRBV5-1 and TRBJ2-7, with D maybe TRBD2 (6 bases). This TCR derives from an adult with Crohn's disease. Material: ileal tissue. Here the CDR3 reads CASSLGLVEGQYF. DNA of the CDR3: TGCGCCAGCAGCTTGGGACTAGTTGAGGGGCAGTACTTC.